This TCR beta chain was recovered during a study of blood T cell repertoires in COVID-19 (dated by TCRdb to about 2020). Regarding the research as a whole: Samples from collaborators originated in the United States, Italy and Spain and spanned both the acute and convalescent phases of COVID-19. The material from the prospective study consisted of cDNA or gDNA derived from T cells, B-cell-depleted T cells, or PBMCs. Subjects who had been exposed to COVID-19, were actively infected with it, or had recovered from it provided the deeply sampled blood TCRbeta repertoires that made up the dataset. A freely available public database, intended as a resource for researchers studying the immune response to SARS-CoV-2, is where the repertoires were released. The samples were drawn from two sources: the first 160 participants of the ongoing ImmuneRACE study, and 1,254 subjects contributed by 6 global collaborators. Sample metadata almost always included a de-identified subject ID, COVID-19 status, age in years and sex. HLA class I and class II types, where available, came from metadata supplied by the sample provider rather than from assay-based typing. Study-level results and caveats: How much clinical and demographic metadata was included differed by source and by participant, and the metadata was provided uncurated.

This clone appeared a single time. This receptor's antigen is unknown. Per-base qualities were not stored, and no clone one base away is much larger. Each collaborating institution followed its own protocols to collect whole blood in K2EDTA tubes. For TCRbeta analysis, collaborator samples were shipped as frozen whole blood, as isolated PBMCs, or as DNA extracted from either sample type. From its cysteine to its phenylalanine, the CDR3 spans 14 amino acids. Only the CDR3 DNA stays, 42 bases, in frame from base 1. Trimming removed 3 bases from V and 3 bases from J; the gene matches leave 4 bases unexplained. Via the germline V gene, CDR1 is SGHRS and CDR2 YFSETQ. TCRbeta CDR3 regions were amplified from genomic DNA by means of the immunoSEQ Assay, a bias-controlled multiplex PCR. From the authors' description of their analysis: Within the assay, amplification of reference gene primers was used to estimate how many nucleated cells each sample contained. To quantify the absolute abundance of each unique TCRbeta CDR3 rearrangement, sequence reads were collapsed and filtered. For each sample, productive Simpson clonality was calculated as the square root of Simpson's diversity index across productive rearrangements. TCRdb limited this immuneACCESS table to in-frame rearrangements with V and J called. A share of clones is missing; checked studies link under half to unresolved V genes, and the rest is unexplained. Clone size and the V and J calls come from that table; the DNA yielded D and trimming. For this sample there are about 88,000 clones; 88% appear just once. In total, the top ten clones hold around 10% of the sample.

The specimen sequenced was peripheral blood. Here the chain combines TRBV5-1 and TRBJ2-5; 8 bases in between match TRBD1. The receptor was isolated from an elderly man with acute or convalescent COVID-19. The CDR3 here reads CASSSRTGKETQYF. Here is the DNA: TGCGCCAGCAGCTCTAGGACAGGGAAAGAGACCCAGTACTTC.